A selection of T cell receptor beta chains follows, all from one sample in a study of blood T cells in healthy people across ages. TCRdb redid the calling of the 5' RACE reads with MiXCR, one entry per CDR3 protein. This sample has about 1.5 million distinct CDR3 sequences; less than 45% occur once, and the top ten carry just over 4%. Sequenced sample: blood. These receptor sequences come from a woman between 18 and 30 years old in good health. Both conserved end residues are part of each CDR3. Each record gives: V gene, J gene, clone size, CDR3 protein. Size is stated for part of the rows, as once, few or many counts, or as a class when the clone is expanded.

v_gene: TRBV3-1; j_gene: TRBJ2-1; abundance: .; CDR3aa: CASSPAGAYTYNEQFF
v_gene: TRBV29-1; j_gene: TRBJ1-1; abundance: few; CDR3aa: CSVEDRGRTEAFF
v_gene: TRBV20-1; j_gene: TRBJ2-1; abundance: .; CDR3aa: CSARVVTSSYNEQFF
v_gene: TRBV10-3; j_gene: TRBJ1-1; abundance: .; CDR3aa: CASRSLMNTEAFF
v_gene: TRBV12-3/TRBV12-4; j_gene: TRBJ2-3; abundance: few; CDR3aa: CASSLDTRGDTQYF
v_gene: TRBV2; j_gene: TRBJ1-5; abundance: .; CDR3aa: CASTEESGQPQHF
v_gene: TRBV28; j_gene: TRBJ2-1; abundance: .; CDR3aa: CASGFSGTSSYNEQFF
v_gene: TRBV13; j_gene: TRBJ2-5; abundance: .; CDR3aa: CASSLTAAAYQETQYF
v_gene: TRBV15; j_gene: TRBJ2-7; abundance: .; CDR3aa: CATSFSDRSSYERYF
v_gene: TRBV9; j_gene: TRBJ1-4; abundance: .; CDR3aa: CASSAAGEKLFF
v_gene: TRBV20-1; j_gene: TRBJ1-5; abundance: .; CDR3aa: CSAMSGFSNQPQHF
v_gene: TRBV7-8; j_gene: TRBJ1-5; abundance: .; CDR3aa: CASSLLLRREGNQPQHF
v_gene: TRBV30; j_gene: TRBJ2-7; abundance: .; CDR3aa: CAWRRPTGFEQYF
v_gene: TRBV6-5; j_gene: TRBJ2-2; abundance: .; CDR3aa: CASSFRDRGPGELFF
v_gene: TRBV6-1; j_gene: TRBJ2-1; abundance: few; CDR3aa: CASSEDRLLGNEQFF
v_gene: TRBV5-1; j_gene: TRBJ2-3; abundance: .; CDR3aa: CASSLAVGATDTQYF
v_gene: TRBV3-1; j_gene: TRBJ2-1; abundance: few; CDR3aa: CASSQDDRIYNEQFF
v_gene: TRBV12-3/TRBV12-4; j_gene: TRBJ2-1; abundance: few; CDR3aa: CASSPHGAAIYNEQFF
v_gene: TRBV4-3; j_gene: TRBJ2-1; abundance: .; CDR3aa: CASSQGAGKAGEQFF
v_gene: TRBV9; j_gene: TRBJ1-2; abundance: .; CDR3aa: CASSEDRGYGYAF
v_gene: TRBV4-3; j_gene: .; abundance: .; CDR3aa: CASSQVPLTSGYNEQYF
v_gene: TRBV5-6; j_gene: TRBJ2-1; abundance: once; CDR3aa: CASSLTGANYEQFF
v_gene: TRBV5-1; j_gene: TRBJ2-5; abundance: once; CDR3aa: CASSPLAGVEETQYF
v_gene: TRBV4-1; j_gene: TRBJ2-7; abundance: .; CDR3aa: CASSQDGIAVEQYF
v_gene: TRBV2; j_gene: TRBJ1-5; abundance: .; CDR3aa: CASSAARAQHF
v_gene: TRBV6-2/TRBV6-3; j_gene: TRBJ2-3; abundance: few; CDR3aa: CASSYGGTSGDTQYF
v_gene: TRBV4-1; j_gene: TRBJ2-3; abundance: once; CDR3aa: CASSQPRLAAPVNTQYF
v_gene: TRBV27; j_gene: TRBJ1-2; abundance: .; CDR3aa: CASSLKGAHYGYTF
v_gene: TRBV7-9; j_gene: TRBJ1-5; abundance: .; CDR3aa: CASSLETRGGTANQPQHF
v_gene: TRBV7-2; j_gene: TRBJ1-4; abundance: once; CDR3aa: CASSLARTTGLFF
v_gene: TRBV11-2; j_gene: TRBJ2-3; abundance: .; CDR3aa: CASSSYNGADTQYF
v_gene: TRBV6-2/TRBV6-3; j_gene: TRBJ1-1; abundance: few; CDR3aa: CASSVSREAFF
v_gene: TRBV20-1; j_gene: TRBJ1-2; abundance: .; CDR3aa: CSAKKTGPTYGYTF